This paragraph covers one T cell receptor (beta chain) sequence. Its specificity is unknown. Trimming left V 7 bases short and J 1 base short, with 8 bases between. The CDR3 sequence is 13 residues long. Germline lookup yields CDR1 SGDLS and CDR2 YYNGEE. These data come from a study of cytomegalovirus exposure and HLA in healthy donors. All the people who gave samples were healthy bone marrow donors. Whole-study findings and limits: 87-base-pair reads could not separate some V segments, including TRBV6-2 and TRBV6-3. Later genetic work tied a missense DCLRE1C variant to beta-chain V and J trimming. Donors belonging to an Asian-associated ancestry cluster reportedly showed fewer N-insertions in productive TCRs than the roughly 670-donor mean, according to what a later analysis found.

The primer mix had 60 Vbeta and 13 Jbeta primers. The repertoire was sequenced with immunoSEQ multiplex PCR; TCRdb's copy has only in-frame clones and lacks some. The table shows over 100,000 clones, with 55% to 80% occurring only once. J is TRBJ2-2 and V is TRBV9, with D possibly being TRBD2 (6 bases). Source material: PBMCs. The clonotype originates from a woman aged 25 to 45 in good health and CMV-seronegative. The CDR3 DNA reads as TGTGCCAGCTGGGGAGGGAACACCGGGGAGCTGTTTTTT. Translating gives CASWGGNTGELFF. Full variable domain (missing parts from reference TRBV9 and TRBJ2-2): DSGVTQTPKHLITATGQRVTLRCSPRSGDLSVYWYQQSLDQGLQFLIQYYNGEERAKGNILERFSAQQFPDLHSELNLSSLELGDSALYFCASWGGNTGELFFGEGSRLTVL.